The source of this T cell receptor (beta chain) is a study of T-cell reconstitution after alpha-beta-depleted transplantation in children. There are many counts of this clonotype. Preparation of the TCRbeta library was carried out with unique molecular identifiers. TCRdb called the PCR reads again in MiXCR, with one record for every CDR3 protein. The repertoire holds 360,000 or so distinct CDR3 sequences, about a fifth seen once, with 3.5% to 4% in the top ten. Germline V gene sequence: CDR1 SQVTM, CDR2 ANQGSEA. Trimming removed 4 bases from V and 5 bases from J, with 8 bases in between. This CDR3 has 12 residues.

The source of this sequence is a human donor who donated a stem cell graft to a child with acute myeloid leukemia. The gene calls are TRBV29-1 and TRBJ1-4; unclear D gene. Here the sequenced sample was PBMCs from the stem cell graft donor, taken from the stem cell graft. DNA of the CDR3: TGCAGCGTTGGGGCGGAGAATGAAAAACTGTTTTTT. It yields the protein CSVGAENEKLFF.